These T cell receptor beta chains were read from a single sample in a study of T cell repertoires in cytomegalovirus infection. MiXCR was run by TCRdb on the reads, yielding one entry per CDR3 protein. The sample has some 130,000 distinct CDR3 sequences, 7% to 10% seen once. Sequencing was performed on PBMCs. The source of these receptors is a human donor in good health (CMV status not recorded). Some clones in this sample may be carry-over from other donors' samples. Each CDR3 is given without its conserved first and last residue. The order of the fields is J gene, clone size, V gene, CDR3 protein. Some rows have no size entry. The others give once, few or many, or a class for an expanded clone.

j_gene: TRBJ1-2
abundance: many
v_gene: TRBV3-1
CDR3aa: ASSHRLGNYGYT

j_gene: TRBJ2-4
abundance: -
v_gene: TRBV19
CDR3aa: ASRTDRRGIQY

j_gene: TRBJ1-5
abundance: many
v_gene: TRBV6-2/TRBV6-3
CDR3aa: ASRKTGGRSQPQH

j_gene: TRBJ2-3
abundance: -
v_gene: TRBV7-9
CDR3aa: ASSLTGPADTQY

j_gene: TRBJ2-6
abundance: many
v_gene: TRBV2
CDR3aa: ASRGAGANVLT

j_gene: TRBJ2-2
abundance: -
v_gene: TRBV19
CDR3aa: ASTQGAGTGELF

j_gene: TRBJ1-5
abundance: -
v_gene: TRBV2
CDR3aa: ASSEERGGPDQPQH

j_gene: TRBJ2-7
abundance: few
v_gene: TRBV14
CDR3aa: ASSQLDSIYEQY

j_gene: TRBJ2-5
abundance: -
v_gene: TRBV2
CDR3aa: ASEGVQFQETQY

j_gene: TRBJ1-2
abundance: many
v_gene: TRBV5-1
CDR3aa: ASSLAGSLDYGYT

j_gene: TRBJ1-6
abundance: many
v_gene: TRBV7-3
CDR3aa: ASSADRGNSPLH

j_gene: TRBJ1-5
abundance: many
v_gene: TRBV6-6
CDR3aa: ASSSDLGNQPQH

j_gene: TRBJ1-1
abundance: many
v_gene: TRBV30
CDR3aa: AWSGFTEAF

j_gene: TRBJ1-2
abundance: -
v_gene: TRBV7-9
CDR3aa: ASNLAQGNYGYT

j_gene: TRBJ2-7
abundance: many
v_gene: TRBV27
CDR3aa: ASSLYLGIGYEQY

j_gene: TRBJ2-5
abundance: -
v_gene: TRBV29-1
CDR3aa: SVGEQETQY

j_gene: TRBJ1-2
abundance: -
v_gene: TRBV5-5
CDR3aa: ASSPRDIFYGYT

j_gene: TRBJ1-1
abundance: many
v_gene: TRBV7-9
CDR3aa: AAGGLGTEAF

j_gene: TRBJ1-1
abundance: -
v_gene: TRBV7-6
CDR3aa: ASSLMDRANTEAF

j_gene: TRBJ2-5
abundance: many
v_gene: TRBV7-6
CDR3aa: ASSLAPEDKKPLETQY

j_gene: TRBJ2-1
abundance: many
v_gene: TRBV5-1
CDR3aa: ASSNHRGRGNEQF

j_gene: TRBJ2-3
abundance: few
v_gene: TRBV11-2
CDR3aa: ASSLLPAGPGGDTQY

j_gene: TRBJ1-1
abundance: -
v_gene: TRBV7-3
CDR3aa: ASSLTSGANTEAF

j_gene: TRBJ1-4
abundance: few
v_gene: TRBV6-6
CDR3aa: ASSDGGHEKLF

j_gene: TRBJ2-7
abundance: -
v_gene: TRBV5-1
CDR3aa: ASSSDPRGQYEQY

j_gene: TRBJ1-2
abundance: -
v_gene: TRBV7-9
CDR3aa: ASSLVQGLYGYT

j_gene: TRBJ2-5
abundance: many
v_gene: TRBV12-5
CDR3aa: ASGAGLAETQY

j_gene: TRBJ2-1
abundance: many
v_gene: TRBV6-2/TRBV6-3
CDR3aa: ASRETGGIEQF

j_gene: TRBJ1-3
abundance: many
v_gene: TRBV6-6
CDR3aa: ASSYSKEDTIY

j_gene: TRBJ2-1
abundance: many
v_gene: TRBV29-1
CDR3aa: SVELLKGAYEQF

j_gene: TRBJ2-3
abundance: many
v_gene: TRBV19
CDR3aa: ASSATGLSTDTQY

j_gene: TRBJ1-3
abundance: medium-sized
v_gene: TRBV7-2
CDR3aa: ASSRFSGLSSGNTIY

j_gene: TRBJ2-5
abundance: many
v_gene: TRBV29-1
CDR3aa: SARQGKETQY

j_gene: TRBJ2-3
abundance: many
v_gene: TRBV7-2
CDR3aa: ASSSSRGGADTQY

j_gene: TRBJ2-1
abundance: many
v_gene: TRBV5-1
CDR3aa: ASSLAGTSGEYNEQF

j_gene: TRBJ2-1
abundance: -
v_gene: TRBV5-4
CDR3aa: ASSLAGGSGGEQF

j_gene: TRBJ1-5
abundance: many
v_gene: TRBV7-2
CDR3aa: ASSQDRGRGQPQH

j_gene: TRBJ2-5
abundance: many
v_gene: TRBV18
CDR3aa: ASSPLTAGETQY

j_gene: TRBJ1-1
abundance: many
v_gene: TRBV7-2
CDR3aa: ASSPGEVSDTEAF

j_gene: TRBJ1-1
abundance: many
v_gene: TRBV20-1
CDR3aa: SARPGQGGAEAF

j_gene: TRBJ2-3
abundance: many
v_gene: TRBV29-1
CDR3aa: SVTRTSGNTDTQY

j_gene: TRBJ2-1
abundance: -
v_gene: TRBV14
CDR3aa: ASSQDLRGTEQF

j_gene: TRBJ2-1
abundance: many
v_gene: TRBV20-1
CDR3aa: SAGTSGGAFYNEQF

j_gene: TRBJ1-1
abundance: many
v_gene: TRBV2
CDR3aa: ASSEGTANTEAF

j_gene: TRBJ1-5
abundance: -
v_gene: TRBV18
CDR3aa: ASSPPGDLKPQH

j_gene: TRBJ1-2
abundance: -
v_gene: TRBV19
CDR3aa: ASTPALNYGYT

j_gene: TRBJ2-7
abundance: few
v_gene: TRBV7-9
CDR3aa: ASSPWAGDEQY

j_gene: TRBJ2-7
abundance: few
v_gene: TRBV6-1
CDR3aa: LLRTGAYEQY

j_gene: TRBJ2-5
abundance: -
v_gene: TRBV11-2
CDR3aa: ASELQGWETQY

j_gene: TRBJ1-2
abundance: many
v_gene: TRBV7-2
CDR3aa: ASSPTGTAGGYT

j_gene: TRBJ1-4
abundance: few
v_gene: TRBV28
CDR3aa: ASSLLIAGYLF

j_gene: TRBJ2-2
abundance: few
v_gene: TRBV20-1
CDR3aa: SAMRGPGELF

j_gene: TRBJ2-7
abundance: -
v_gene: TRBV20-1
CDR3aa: SASPGSSYEQY

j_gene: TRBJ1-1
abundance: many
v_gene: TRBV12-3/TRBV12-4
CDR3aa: ASSLRGEAF

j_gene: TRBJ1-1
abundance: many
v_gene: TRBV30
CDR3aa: AWSAGHTEAF